This TCR beta chain was documented in a study of shared clonotypes between healthy human individuals (dated by TCRdb to 2020 to 2021). General notes on the study: The cohort included a few men and two women between 18 and 49 years of age. Per donor, three plates each were used for CD4 naive and CD4 memory, two for CD8 naive, and one for CD8 memory. Blood TCR repertoires of a handful of healthy adults were deeply sequenced to estimate repertoire size and the extent of clonotype sharing between individuals. To increase sequencing depth and limit assay-specific biases, TCR repertoire library preparation and sequencing were carried out by different laboratories using diverse techniques. Per donor, leukapheresis produced somewhere between about 0.94 and 9 billion PBMCs. Paper-wide results and their limitations: Clonotypes shared by all four sorted-subset donors showed higher generation probabilities than non-shared clonotypes. Sharing across a few donors was observed for around 4.8% of naive CD4, less than 4% of naive CD8, 2% to 2.5% of memory CD4, and roughly 0.4% of memory CD8 clonotypes. Incomplete sequencing was indicated by rarefaction of sorted-subset datasets, despite the large sequencing depth. Naive subsets generally had larger estimated clonotype richness than memory subsets did. Based on pairwise subsampling, the degree of clonotype sharing among donors was expected to be affected by sequencing depth. The small number of donors limited the genetic and exposure-history diversity represented. Sampling was restricted to blood, and TCR repertoires in tissues likely differ from the TCR repertoires found in blood.

A remark on this clone: Its antigen specificity is not known. Per-nucleotide qualities are absent, and no much larger clonotype sits a single base away.

The CDR3 starts with the cysteine, ends with the phenylalanine, and has 16 residues. The only DNA kept is the CDR3, 48 bases in frame from the first base. The germline V gene provides CDR1 SNHLY and CDR2 FYNNEI. V and J are trimmed by 8 bases and 0 bases, and the gene matches miss 6 bases of the junction. Using the deep immunoSEQ assay, multiplex PCR amplified TCR CDR3 regions from genomic DNA. Genomic DNA extracted from each cell subset was distributed evenly over all wells of several immunoSEQ 96-well plates, and each plate served as one replicate. For sorted subsets, roughly 200 ng of genomic DNA, equivalent to around 29,000 T cell genomes, went into each replicate PCR. The purified libraries were quantified using a Qubit 3.0 fluorometer, sized with a Bioanalyzer 2100, and then quantified again using the KAPA Library Quantification kit. A separate single-read 150-cycle Illumina NextSeq 550 flow cell was used to sequence each immunoSEQ 96-well plate. The paper's data handling went like this. The immunoSEQ output contained only junctional sequences without quality scores, so filtering could not match that applied to full-length reads. To assign V/J genes and CDR3, sequences were annotated using PyIR, a Python wrapper for IgBLAST v1.9, with IMGT germline references. Reads were filtered out if the reads had weak V/J assignments (E-value above 1e-6), no CDR3, stop codons, out-of-frame junctions, or ambiguous translated residues. A V3J clonotype was defined by an identical inferred V gene, J gene, and CDR3 amino acid sequence. Percentage overlap between repertoires was computed as shared unique clonotypes divided by the size of the smaller repertoire. Richness of each repertoire was evaluated using RTK rarefaction, the Chao1 estimator, and Recon v2.1 estimates of unobserved clonotypes. Generation probabilities for all TCRbeta clonotypes obtained by the gDNA method from four donors were computed using OLGA. Entries here come from immuneACCESS through TCRdb and include only in-frame sequences with V and J called. Some clones fail to appear in such tables; in the studies checked, an unresolved V gene covers under half of the shortfall, and the cause of the remainder is unknown. Clonal size and the V and J genes are those of that table, whereas D and trimming came from the DNA. This sample holds about 590,000 clones; roughly 95% were observed only once. Less than 0.13% of the sample goes to the ten largest clones.

CD8 naive samples were CD45RO-negative cells positively selected for CCR7, giving a CD45RA+CCR7+ population that excluded TemRA cells. Donors were healthy HIV-negative adults with no recently reported acute infections or vaccinations. Every donor was a Caucasian adult living in Nashville, Tennessee, USA. After blood collection by leukapheresis, PBMCs were isolated using Ficoll-Histopaque density gradient centrifugation and then cryopreserved in the vapor phase of liquid nitrogen. Analytical flow cytometry was used to check the purity and quantity of each magnetically sorted T cell population. Each sorted fraction had its genomic DNA isolated and then quantified by UV absorbance on a Nanodrop 2000c.

The V and J segments used are TRBV2 and TRBJ2-6; the central 8 bases match TRBD1. The specimen sequenced was naive CD8+ T cells sorted from blood. Interpreted using the paper, the cell subset or site label stands for: CD45RA+CCR7+. This receptor was identified in a woman in her twenties or thirties in good health. The CDR3 protein sequence reads: CASGTGYRSGANVLTF. The sequenced DNA is TGTGCCAGCGGGACAGGCTACCGCTCTGGGGCCAACGTCCTGACTTTC.